Each of the 2 T cell receptor beta chains below was sequenced from the same sample in a study of cytomegalovirus exposure and HLA in healthy donors. 60 Vbeta and 13 Jbeta primers were used in PCR. Profiling relied on immunoSEQ multiplex PCR, and the TCRdb table lists in-frame clones only, not all of them. The repertoire holds 110,000 to 150,000 clones, with 84% as singletons. What was sequenced was PBMCs. The receptors were sampled from a boy under 10 years old in good health and CMV-seronegative.

J is TRBJ1-3 and V is TRBV30, with 7 bases matching TRBD1. The V segment lost 3 bases and the J segment 5 bases; nucleotides outside the gene matches: 7. The length of the CDR3 is 14 residues. CDR1 is GTSNPN and CDR2 is SVGIG in the germline V gene (reference sequence). The CDR3 spells CAWRTKGARNTIYF. In DNA, the CDR3 is TGTGCCTGGAGAACTAAGGGGGCGAGAAACACCATATATTTT.

The J gene is TRBJ1-6, the V gene TRBV2; 10 bases agree with TRBD1. Germline CDR1 SNHLY, CDR2 FYNNEI. The V gene end was trimmed by 8 bases and the J gene end by 9 bases; junction bases not matched to a gene: 7. CDR3 length equals 14 residues. The CDR3 DNA sequence: TGTGCCAGCCGGACCGGGACAGGGGTTTCACCCCTCCACTTT. Translating it yields CASRTGTGVSPLHF.